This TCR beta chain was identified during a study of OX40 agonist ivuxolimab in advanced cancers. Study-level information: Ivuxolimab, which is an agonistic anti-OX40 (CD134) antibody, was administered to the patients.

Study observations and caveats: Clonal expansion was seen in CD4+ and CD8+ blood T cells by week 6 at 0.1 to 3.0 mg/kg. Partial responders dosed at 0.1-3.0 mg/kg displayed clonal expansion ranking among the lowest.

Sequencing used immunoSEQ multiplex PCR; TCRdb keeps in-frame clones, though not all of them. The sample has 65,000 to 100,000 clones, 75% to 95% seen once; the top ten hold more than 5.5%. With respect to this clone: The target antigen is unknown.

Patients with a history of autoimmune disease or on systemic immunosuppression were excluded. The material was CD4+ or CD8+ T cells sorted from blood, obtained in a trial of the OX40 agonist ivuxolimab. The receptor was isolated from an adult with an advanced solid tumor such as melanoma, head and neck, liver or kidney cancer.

Written as DNA, the CDR3 is TGTGCCAGCAGGGGACAGTACAACACTGAAGCTTTCTTT. As protein: CASRGQYNTEAFF. This sequence joins TRBV9 and TRBJ1-1; 7 bases fit TRBD1. The V segment lost 5 bases and the J segment 2 bases; nucleotides outside the gene matches: 3. The CDR3 has 13 residues. Looked up from germline, CDR1 is SGDLS and CDR2 is YYNGEE.